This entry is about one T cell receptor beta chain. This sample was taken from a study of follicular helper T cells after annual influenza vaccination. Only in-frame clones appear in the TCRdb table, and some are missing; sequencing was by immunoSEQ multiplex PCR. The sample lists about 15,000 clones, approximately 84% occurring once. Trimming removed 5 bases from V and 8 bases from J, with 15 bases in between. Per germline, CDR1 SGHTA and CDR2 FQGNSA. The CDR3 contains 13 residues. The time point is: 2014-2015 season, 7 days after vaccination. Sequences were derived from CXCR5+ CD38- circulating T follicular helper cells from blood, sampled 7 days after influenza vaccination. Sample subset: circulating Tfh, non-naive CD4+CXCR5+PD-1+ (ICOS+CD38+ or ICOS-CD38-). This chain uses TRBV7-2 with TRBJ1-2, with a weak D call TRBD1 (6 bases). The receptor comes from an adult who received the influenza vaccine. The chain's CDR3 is CASSPVQGRGYTF. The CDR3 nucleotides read TGTGCCAGCAGCCCAGTACAGGGACGGGGCTACACCTTC.